These 30 T cell receptor beta chains were sequenced from one sample in a study of shared T cell receptors in the human thymus. Clones were read by immunoSEQ multiplex PCR, and TCRdb kept only the in-frame ones, dropping some. The sample records hundreds of thousands of clones, 70% to 90% being singletons. The same data also contributed to another study, on human thymus T cells.

Input material: thymocytes. Receptors were obtained from a boy in the first two years of life with a congenital heart defect.

The chain recombines TRBV20-1 with TRBJ2-1, with 7 nucleotides matching TRBD2. CDR3 size: 11 residues. Germline V gene lookup returns CDR1 DFQATT and CDR2 SNEGSKA (reference sequence). With 6 bases clipped from V and 7 bases from J, the junction kept 3 bases outside the gene matches. CDR3: CSAFSGNEQFF. For the CDR3, the DNA is TGCAGTGCCTTTAGCGGGAATGAGCAGTTCTTC.

This chain links TRBV6-6 with TRBJ2-1, with TRBD2 matching over 9 bases. Germline CDR1 and CDR2: MNHNY and SVGAGI (reference sequence). The CDR3 extends over 16 amino acids. Unmatched junction bases numbered 10, after V lost 8 bases and J lost 2 bases. As DNA, the CDR3 is TGTGCCAGCTCATTCGTAGCGGGAGTCCCCTACAATGAGCAGTTCTTC. The encoded protein is CASSFVAGVPYNEQFF.

The J gene is TRBJ1-1, the V gene TRBV21-1; the table's D call, TRBD1, has no DNA check behind it. TRBV21-1 is reported as a pseudogene. The CDR3 extends over 15 amino acids. The CDR3 DNA reads TGTGCCAGCAGCGCTCGACAGGGGAGAATGACTGAAGCTTTCTTT. The encoded protein is CASSARQGRMTEAFF.

This clone was detected once. CDR3 sequence reads: CSVEWGGVLNYGYTF. The CDR3 DNA reads as TGCAGCGTTGAGTGGGGAGGAGTCCTAAACTATGGCTACACCTTC. The chain employs TRBV29-1 and TRBJ1-2; D is ambiguous. CDR3 length: 15 amino acids. Germline V gives CDR1 SQVTM, CDR2 ANQGSEA. V lost 3 bases, J lost 2 bases, and 16 bases lay in between.

The chain couples TRBV29-1 to TRBJ1-1; possible D gene TRBD1, 5 bases. Germline V CDR1 and CDR2: SQVTM, ANQGSEA. The ends were cut back, 2 bases at V and 4 bases at J, with 20 bases in the middle. This CDR3 has 16 residues. The CDR3 nucleotides read TGCAGCGTTGAACTGAGGGGAAGCGGGCCGGGCACTGAAGCTTTCTTT. This gives the protein CSVELRGSGPGTEAFF. The whole variable domain, remainder taken from reference TRBV29-1 and TRBJ1-1, is SAVISQKPSRDICQRGTSLTIQCQVDSQVTMMFWYRQQPGQSLTLIATANQGSEATYESGFVIDKFPISRPNLTFSTLTVSNMSPEDSSIYLCSVELRGSGPGTEAFFGQGTRLTVV.

The V call is TRBV7-2, the J call TRBJ1-5; D remains unclear. V shed 7 bases and J shed 5 bases, with 15 bases lying between them. Germline values: CDR1 SGHTA, CDR2 FQGNSA. CDR3 size: 14 residues. The DNA for the CDR3 is TGTGCCAGCAAGTCTTCTGTCCCGGATCAGCCCCAGCATTTT. The encoded protein is CASKSSVPDQPQHF.

The chain uses TRBV12-5 and TRBJ2-1; a weak D match, TRBD2 (6 bases). Trimming stripped 4 bases from V and 0 bases from J, with 13 bases between. The CDR3 consists of 16 residues. The germline gives CDR1 LGHNT, CDR2 FRNRAP. CDR3 nucleotide sequence: TGTGCTAGTGGTTCCCCCCGGGGGAGCTCCTACAATGAGCAGTTCTTC. Translated: CASGSPRGSSYNEQFF.

V is TRBV4-1 and J is TRBJ2-7, with D unclear. The germline gives CDR1 MGHRA, CDR2 YSYEKL. V was pared by 0 bases and J by 0 bases, with 15 bases between. The CDR3 contains 17 residues. CDR3 protein: CASSQDSMPWNSYEQYF. DNA of the CDR3: TGCGCCAGCAGCCAAGATAGCATGCCCTGGAACTCCTACGAGCAGTACTTC.

This clone came up once. Other DNA sequences in this specimen translate into the identical CDR3. The chain has TRBV4-3 and TRBJ2-1; tentative D call: TRBD2 (5 bases). CDR1 is LGHNA, CDR2 YSLEER, per germline. The CDR3 runs 15 residues. V dropped 1 base and J dropped 2 bases, with 9 bases sitting between them. This chain's CDR3 is CASSQGASPYNEQFF. In DNA, the CDR3 is TGCGCCAGCAGCCAAGGGGCTAGCCCCTACAATGAGCAGTTCTTC.

The rearrangement links TRBV28 to TRBJ2-7, with 11 bases identical to TRBD1. Germline V CDR1 and CDR2: MDHEN, SYDVKM. J gave up 3 bases and V 4 bases, and 11 bases lay outside the gene matches. The CDR3 is made up of 17 amino acids. CDR3 bases: TGTGCCAGCAGTTCCCATCCGGGACAGGGGGTCTACTACGAGCAGTACTTC. This translates into CASSSHPGQGVYYEQYF.

The genes are TRBV6-1 and TRBJ2-7, with 8 nucleotides matching TRBD1. Germline values: CDR1 MNHNS, CDR2 SASEGT. The CDR3 spans 12 residues. The junction had 5 bases not matched to a gene; V was cut back by 6 bases and J by 7 bases. In DNA form, the CDR3 reads TGTGCCAGCAGGCAGGGGGCGCCTGAGCAGTACTTC. Protein product: CASRQGAPEQYF.

V usage is TRBV14 and J usage is TRBJ1-2, with 10 bases fitting TRBD1. The junction had 7 bases not matched to a gene; V was cut back by 4 bases and J by 8 bases. The germline CDR1 and CDR2 sequences are SGHDN and FVKESK. CDR3 length: 14 amino acids. CDR3 region: CASSPTGGVGGYTF. The CDR3 coding sequence is TGTGCCAGCAGCCCGACAGGGGGCGTCGGGGGCTACACCTTC.

This chain joins TRBV4-1 and TRBJ2-5; 13 bases agree with TRBD2. The junction had 9 bases not matched to a gene; V was cut back by 0 bases and J by 5 bases. This CDR3 region has 18 residues. Germline V gene sequence: CDR1 MGHRA, CDR2 YSYEKL. The CDR3 region is CASSQEGLAGDPGETQYF. The CDR3 DNA reads as TGCGCCAGCAGCCAAGAAGGACTAGCGGGAGACCCGGGCGAGACCCAGTACTTC.

The chain links TRBV4-3 to TRBJ2-1, with TRBD2 matching 12 bases. This CDR3 spans 17 amino acids. Unmatched junction bases numbered 5, after V lost 1 base and J lost 4 bases. The germline CDR1 and CDR2 sequences are LGHNA and YSLEER. Here the CDR3 reads CASSQATSGSKYNEQFF. The CDR3 coding sequence is TGCGCCAGCAGCCAAGCGACTAGCGGGAGTAAATACAATGAGCAGTTCTTC.

J is TRBJ1-2 and V is TRBV7-2; possible D gene TRBD1, 5 bases. V was trimmed by 5 bases and J by 5 bases, leaving 15 bases between them. Germline V gene data show CDR1 as SGHTA and CDR2 as FQGNSA. CDR3 length: 14 residues. Written as DNA, the CDR3 is TGTGCCAGCAGCCCACCCTTGGGGCTATATGGCTACACCTTC. Amino acid sequence: CASSPPLGLYGYTF.

This sequence joins TRBV15 and TRBJ1-5; 7 bases are shared with TRBD1. After removal of 1 base from V and 3 bases from J, the junction contained 6 bases not matched to a gene. The germline V gene has CDR1 LNHNV and CDR2 YYDKDF (reference sequence). The CDR3 extends over 16 amino acids. In DNA, the CDR3 is TGTGCCACCAGCAGAGTGGGACAGCCGTTCAATCAGCCCCAGCATTTT. It encodes CATSRVGQPFNQPQHF.

V and J are TRBV10-2 and TRBJ2-1; TRBD2 aligns across 10 bases. Germline CDR1 is WSHSY and CDR2 is SAAADI. The CDR3 has 16 amino acids. V shed 7 bases, J shed 2 bases, and the junction held 8 bases outside the gene matches. The CDR3 DNA is TGCGCCAGCATGCTAGCGGGAGCAAGGACCTACAATGAGCAGTTCTTC. The encoded protein is CASMLAGARTYNEQFF.

V is TRBV7-6 and J is TRBJ2-1; 11 nucleotides match TRBD2. CDR3 length: 16 residues. J was trimmed by 9 bases and V by 0 bases; bases with no gene match: 7. Germline values: CDR1 SGHVS, CDR2 FNYEAQ. The CDR3 is CASSLAPIAGGREQFF. The CDR3 DNA follows: TGTGCCAGCAGCTTAGCGCCGATAGCGGGAGGGCGTGAGCAGTTCTTC.

With respect to this clone: Other DNA variants within this sample encode the same CDR3. V and J are TRBV27 and TRBJ2-7, with TRBD2 identical over 14 bases. Per germline, CDR1 MNHEY and CDR2 SMNVEV (reference sequence). The V and J ends lost 5 bases and 6 bases, in that order; junction bases with no gene match: 12. This CDR3 has 17 amino acids. The CDR3 sequence: CASSPGTSGSGVFEQYF. Written as DNA, the CDR3 is TGTGCCAGCAGTCCTGGGACTAGCGGGAGCGGCGTTTTCGAGCAGTACTTC.

The chain has TRBV5-1 and TRBJ2-5; TRBD2 agrees at 11 bases. V lost 0 bases to trimming and J lost 5 bases; unmatched junction nucleotides: 9. Germline-derived CDR1 and CDR2 are SGHRS and YFSETQ. The CDR3 covers 17 residues. CDR3 DNA: TGCGCCAGCAGCTTGGCCGGGACTAGCGGAACCCCTGAGACCCAGTACTTC. This sequence encodes CASSLAGTSGTPETQYF.

The genes are TRBV29-1 and TRBJ2-3; TRBD2 matches 14 bases. This CDR3 has 18 residues. Germline V gives CDR1 SQVTM, CDR2 ANQGSEA. The ends lost 7 bases at V and 6 bases at J; junction bases unmatched: 18. CDR3 DNA sequence: TGCAGCGCCCAAACGCCCCCCGGGACTAGCGGGAGTTCCGATACGCAGTATTTT. This translates into CSAQTPPGTSGSSDTQYF.

The chain links TRBV12-5 to TRBJ2-2; 8 positions match TRBD2. The CDR3 is made up of 14 amino acids. The ends lost 6 bases at V and 1 base at J; junction bases unmatched: 1. In germline, CDR1 is LGHNT, CDR2 FRNRAP. CDR3 nucleotides: TGTGCTAGTGGCGGGAGGGGGAACACCGGGGAGCTGTTTTTT. Amino acids: CASGGRGNTGELFF.

The chain carries TRBV7-5 and TRBJ2-1; the table calls TRBD2, which could not be checked here. TRBV7-5 is a pseudogene locus. The CDR3 totals 15 residues. CDR3 bases: TGTGCCAGAAGCCTTGGACTAGCGGGTAACAATGAGCAGTTCTTC. It encodes CARSLGLAGNNEQFF.

J is TRBJ2-7 and V is TRBV7-9; D call uncertain. V lost 7 bases, J lost 3 bases, and 7 bases lay in between. The CDR3 sequence is 11 residues long. CDR1 and CDR2 (germline): SEHNR, FQNEAQ (reference sequence). The CDR3 bases are TGTGCCAGCACCCCATTCTACGAGCAGTACTTC. Its translation: CASTPFYEQYF.

Notes on this clone: Germline is not matched at one junction end, which may reflect a read error. This chain links TRBV7-7 with TRBJ2-5; the match to TRBD1 covers 7 bases. Germline-derived CDR1 and CDR2 are SSHAT and FNYEAQ (reference sequence). The CDR3 consists of 14 residues. The CDR3 protein is CASSGGQVGETQYF. DNA for the CDR3: TGTGCTAGCAGCGGAGGACAGGTCGGAGAGACCCAGTACTTC.

This clone was recorded only once. This sequence joins TRBV28 and TRBJ1-4; 7 nucleotides match TRBD1. Germline-derived CDR1 and CDR2 are MDHEN and SYDVKM. The CDR3 covers 15 residues. The V gene end was trimmed by 3 bases and the J gene end by 6 bases; junction bases not matched to a gene: 7. The CDR3 nucleotides are TGTGCCAGCAGTTTGTCACGAGGGGGCTATGAAAAACTGTTTTTT. Protein product: CASSLSRGGYEKLFF.

The CDR3 sequence is CASSKARSSGNTIYF. The CDR3 region has the DNA TGTGCCAGCAGCAAAGCGCGGAGCTCTGGAAACACCATATATTTT. This chain joins TRBV21-1 and TRBJ1-3. TRBV21-1 is labeled a pseudogene. The CDR3 covers 15 residues.

V gene TRBV27 combines with J gene TRBJ2-5; a possible D gene is TRBD2 (6 bases). Per germline, CDR1 MNHEY and CDR2 SMNVEV (reference sequence). The CDR3 is 14 amino acids. The CDR3 protein is CASRGRLPRETQYF. The CDR3 DNA is TGTGCTTCCCGGGGGAGACTACCCCGGGAGACCCAGTACTTC.

The chain uses TRBV28 and TRBJ2-3, with 8 nucleotides matching TRBD2. The CDR3 sequence is 17 residues long. The V gene end was trimmed by 5 bases and the J gene end by 7 bases; junction bases not matched to a gene: 17. Germline lookup yields CDR1 MDHEN and CDR2 SYDVKM. CDR3 DNA sequence: TGTGCCAGCAGTCCCCTGAGGATAGCGGGAACTCGAAATACGCAGTATTTT. Amino acids: CASSPLRIAGTRNTQYF.

The chain joins TRBV11-1 to TRBJ1-4; no clear D gene. Trimming stripped 3 bases from V and 7 bases from J, with 12 bases between. In germline, CDR1 is SGHAT, CDR2 FQDESV (reference sequence). This CDR3 region has 14 residues. The CDR3 coding sequence is TGTGCCAGCAGCTTGAGGGAAAAGGGTGAAAAACTGTTTTTT. Translation: CASSLREKGEKLFF.